A selection of T cell receptor beta chains follows, all from one sample in a study of shared clonotypes between healthy human individuals. Sequencing used immunoSEQ multiplex PCR; TCRdb keeps in-frame clones, though not all of them. The repertoire includes fewer than 600,000 clones, approximately 79% of them detected once, and 10% to 15% sits in the top ten. Sequencing used PBMCs. These receptors all stem from a woman between 40 and 55 years old in good health. Some clones in this sample may be carry-over from other donors' samples. Each CDR3 is given with its conserved first and last residue. The D gene is left open where the match is weak. Clone size is stated in some rows and not others, as once, few, many or a class when expanded.

size: NA; V: TRBV9; D: NA; J: TRBJ2-1; DNA: TGTGCCAGCAGCGCGGGACTGGGATACAATGAGCAGTTCTTC; CDR3: CASSAGLGYNEQFF
size: NA; V: TRBV11-2; D: TRBD1; J: TRBJ2-7; DNA: TGTGCCAGCAGCCGGACGGACAGGGACTACGAGCAGTACTTC; CDR3: CASSRTDRDYEQYF
size: NA; V: TRBV2; D: NA; J: TRBJ2-3; DNA: TGTGCCAGCAGTGACGGGATTGCGGATACGCAGTATTTT; CDR3: CASSDGIADTQYF
size: NA; V: TRBV30; D: TRBD1; J: TRBJ2-2; DNA: TGTGCCTGGAGTGATCAGGGGGCTATCGGGGAGCTGTTTTTT; CDR3: CAWSDQGAIGELFF
size: NA; V: TRBV6-6; D: TRBD1; J: TRBJ2-1; DNA: TGTGCCAGCAGTTATGAGGGCAGGGGGCGTGTTGCCCCATGGGTCTTC; CDR3: CASSYEGRGRVAPWVF
size: NA; V: TRBV5-8; D: TRBD2; J: TRBJ2-3; DNA: TGTGCCAGCAGCTTGCAAGGACTAGCGGGCACAGATACGCAGTATTTT; CDR3: CASSLQGLAGTDTQYF
size: NA; V: TRBV4-2; D: NA; J: TRBJ2-2; DNA: TGTGCCAGCAGCCAAGTGGTCGGGAGCGCCGGGGAGCTGTTTTTT; CDR3: CASSQVVGSAGELFF
size: NA; V: TRBV21-1; D: NA; J: TRBJ2-3; DNA: TGTGCCAGCAGCAAAGGGGAAGGGGATACGCAGTATTTT; CDR3: CASSKGEGDTQYF
size: NA; V: TRBV7-2; D: NA; J: TRBJ2-7; DNA: TGTGCCAGCAGCTTAGATTCTAGCCCGGCTACTGGGCAGTACTTC; CDR3: CASSLDSSPATGQYF
size: NA; V: TRBV5-1; D: NA; J: TRBJ2-1; DNA: TGCGCCAGCAGTCTATCGAATGAGCAGTTCTTC; CDR3: CASSLSNEQFF
size: many; V: TRBV28; D: NA; J: TRBJ1-1; DNA: TGTGCCAGCAAGTCGTGGGTGACTGAAGCTTTCTTT; CDR3: CASKSWVTEAFF
size: NA; V: TRBV28; D: NA; J: TRBJ2-6; DNA: TGTGCCAGCGAGGAGAGCTCTGGGGCCAACGTCCTGACTTTC; CDR3: CASEESSGANVLTF
size: NA; V: TRBV15; D: NA; J: TRBJ2-7; DNA: TGTGCCACCAGCACAGGAAAATCATACGAGCAGTACTTC; CDR3: CATSTGKSYEQYF
size: once; V: TRBV7-2; D: NA; J: TRBJ1-5; DNA: TGTGCCAGCAGCTTAGACAGGGACCAGCCCCAGCATTTT; CDR3: CASSLDRDQPQHF
size: NA; V: TRBV6-4; D: NA; J: TRBJ1-1; DNA: TGTGCCAGCAGCCTCAGACTGAACACTGAAGCTTTCTTT; CDR3: CASSLRLNTEAFF
size: NA; V: TRBV11-2; D: NA; J: TRBJ1-6; DNA: TGTGCCAGCAGTGATGGGGCCCGATTGGCCCTCCACTTT; CDR3: CASSDGARLALHF
size: NA; V: TRBV28; D: NA; J: TRBJ1-5; DNA: TGTGCCAGCAGCTCTCTGTCGGACGGGATTTGGCCCCAGCATTTT; CDR3: CASSSLSDGIWPQHF
size: NA; V: TRBV5-8; D: TRBD2; J: TRBJ2-3; DNA: TGTGCCAGCAGCCCCTGGGGGAGGGGCACAGATACGCAGTATTTT; CDR3: CASSPWGRGTDTQYF
size: NA; V: TRBV28; D: NA; J: TRBJ2-7; DNA: TGTGCCAGCAGCTGGGGGGTCAGGGACCTCCTCTCCTACGAGCAGTACTTC; CDR3: CASSWGVRDLLSYEQYF
size: NA; V: TRBV28; D: TRBD1; J: TRBJ1-1; DNA: TGTGCCAGCAGTTCAGCAGGGGGCGCTTTTAGGTACACTGAAGCTTTCTTT; CDR3: CASSSAGGAFRYTEAFF
size: NA; V: TRBV29-1; D: TRBD1; J: TRBJ2-7; DNA: TGCAGCGTTGAGCTAGGGAGGGACAGGGTCTACGAGCAGTACTTC; CDR3: CSVELGRDRVYEQYF
size: NA; V: TRBV19; D: NA; J: TRBJ2-1; DNA: TGTGCCAGTAGTATTACGGGGAGCTCCTACAATGAGCAGTTCTTC; CDR3: CASSITGSSYNEQFF
size: NA; V: TRBV18; D: TRBD2; J: TRBJ2-7; DNA: TGTGCCAGCTCACCGACACAAGCGGGAGCCTACGAGCAGTACTTC; CDR3: CASSPTQAGAYEQYF
size: NA; V: TRBV19; D: NA; J: TRBJ1-1; DNA: TGTGCCAGTGGAAGTAAGGCGGGCACTGAAGCTTTCTTT; CDR3: CASGSKAGTEAFF
size: NA; V: TRBV28; D: NA; J: TRBJ2-3; DNA: TGTGCCAGCAGTCTAGGGGGGAGCACAGATACGCAGTATTTT; CDR3: CASSLGGSTDTQYF
size: NA; V: TRBV5-6; D: TRBD2; J: TRBJ2-1; DNA: TGTGCCAGCAGCTTGGGACTAGCGGCCTACAATGAGCAGTTCTTC; CDR3: CASSLGLAAYNEQFF
size: NA; V: TRBV7-2; D: NA; J: TRBJ2-2; DNA: TGTGCCAGCAGCCGAGGCCCCGCGGGGACCGGGGAGCTGTTTTTT; CDR3: CASSRGPAGTGELFF
size: NA; V: TRBV18; D: NA; J: TRBJ1-1; DNA: TGTGCCAGCACTCCAGGGGACACTGAAGCTTTCTTT; CDR3: CASTPGDTEAFF
size: NA; V: TRBV10-3; D: NA; J: TRBJ2-3; DNA: TGTGCCATCAGCTACCCACAGGGAGATACGCAGTATTTT; CDR3: CAISYPQGDTQYF
size: NA; V: TRBV5-1; D: NA; J: TRBJ2-5; DNA: TGCGCCAGCAGCTTGGCCGGCTCGGTCCAAGAGACCCAGTACTTC; CDR3: CASSLAGSVQETQYF
size: once; V: TRBV7-9; D: NA; J: TRBJ2-1; DNA: TGTGCCAGCAGCTTAAGTCCCCACAATGAGCAGTTCTTC; CDR3: CASSLSPHNEQFF
size: few; V: TRBV28; D: TRBD1; J: TRBJ1-2; DNA: TGTGCCAGCAGTTTGGCCGGGACAGAGTATGGCTACACCTTC; CDR3: CASSLAGTEYGYTF
size: once; V: TRBV7-8; D: NA; J: TRBJ1-1; DNA: TGTGCCAGCAGCGCCTTCGGGACTCAAAAGGGCACTGAAGCTTTCTTT; CDR3: CASSAFGTQKGTEAFF
size: NA; V: TRBV10-3; D: NA; J: TRBJ1-3; DNA: TGTGCCATCAGTGATTTGGTAACTGGAAACACCATATATTTT; CDR3: CAISDLVTGNTIYF
size: NA; V: TRBV5-1; D: TRBD2; J: TRBJ2-1; DNA: TGCGCCAGCAGCTGGGTGACTAGCGGGAGGGCCGATGAGCAGTTCTTC; CDR3: CASSWVTSGRADEQFF
size: NA; V: TRBV18; D: NA; J: TRBJ1-1; DNA: TGTGCCAGCTCACTTCTAAGGACAGCCCCAGAGGGAACTGAAGCTTTCTTT; CDR3: CASSLLRTAPEGTEAFF
size: NA; V: TRBV6-5; D: NA; J: TRBJ2-3; DNA: TGTGCCAGCAGTTCTCCTATTGGTGATACGCAGTATTTT; CDR3: CASSSPIGDTQYF
size: NA; V: TRBV27; D: TRBD2; J: TRBJ2-1; DNA: TGTGCCAGCAGTTTAAAGGGAGGAGGCGGGAGGGAGTTCTTC; CDR3: CASSLKGGGGREFF
size: NA; V: TRBV6-1; D: NA; J: TRBJ1-5; DNA: TGTGCCAGCAGTGAATTGACTCAGCCCCAGCATTTT; CDR3: CASSELTQPQHF
size: NA; V: TRBV12-5; D: TRBD2; J: TRBJ2-1; DNA: TGTGCTAGTGGAACTAGCGGGAGGGGGGGTAATGAGCAGTTCTTC; CDR3: CASGTSGRGGNEQFF
size: NA; V: TRBV7-9; D: TRBD1; J: TRBJ2-1; DNA: TGTGCCAGCAGCTTTTCCTCGGGACAGGGGGGATTCTTC; CDR3: CASSFSSGQGGFF
size: once; V: TRBV18; D: NA; J: TRBJ1-1; DNA: TGTGCCAGCTCGCGTGGAGAGAACACTGAAGCTTTCTTT; CDR3: CASSRGENTEAFF
size: NA; V: TRBV28; D: NA; J: TRBJ2-7; DNA: TGTGCCAGCAGTCCCTTCGGGCAGGCGGGCTCCGAGCAGTACTTC; CDR3: CASSPFGQAGSEQYF
size: NA; V: TRBV5-1; D: NA; J: TRBJ2-2; DNA: TGCGCCAGCATGTCGGACGGCGGGACCGGGGAGCTGTTTTTT; CDR3: CASMSDGGTGELFF
size: NA; V: TRBV11-3; D: TRBD1; J: TRBJ2-3; DNA: TGTGCCAGCAGCGACCGACAGGGACCGGCAGATACGCAGTATTTT; CDR3: CASSDRQGPADTQYF
size: once; V: TRBV21-1; D: NA; J: TRBJ2-5; DNA: TGTGCCAGCAGCAAAGCCAGCGGGAGAGGGCAAGGAGAGACCCAGTACTTC; CDR3: CASSKASGRGQGETQYF
size: NA; V: TRBV29-1; D: NA; J: TRBJ1-4; DNA: TGCAGCTTCCGCGGGACTAACGAAAAACTGTTTTTT; CDR3: CSFRGTNEKLFF
size: NA; V: TRBV10-2; D: NA; J: TRBJ2-2; DNA: TGCGCCAGCGGGAGGGGGACCGGGGAGCTGTTTTTT; CDR3: CASGRGTGELFF
size: NA; V: TRBV5-5; D: NA; J: TRBJ1-1; DNA: TGTGCCAGCAGCTTGGACAGAGACTACACTGAAGCTTTCTTT; CDR3: CASSLDRDYTEAFF
size: NA; V: TRBV5-1; D: TRBD2; J: TRBJ2-7; DNA: TGCGCCAGCAGCTTGGTCCCTAGCGGATCCTACGAGCAGTACTTC; CDR3: CASSLVPSGSYEQYF
size: NA; V: TRBV7-9; D: NA; J: TRBJ2-7; DNA: TGTGCCAGCAGCCCCATCATGCTCTGGAGCTCCTACGAGCAGTACTTC; CDR3: CASSPIMLWSSYEQYF
size: few; V: TRBV28; D: TRBD2; J: TRBJ2-1; DNA: TGTGCCAGCAGTTTCCCGACTAGCGGGAGAAATCGTCTAAGCTCCTACAATGAGCAGTTCTTC; CDR3: CASSFPTSGRNRLSSYNEQFF
size: NA; V: TRBV2; D: TRBD2; J: TRBJ2-7; DNA: TGTGCCAGCAGTCTAGCGGGAGGGCAAAACGAGCAGTACTTC; CDR3: CASSLAGGQNEQYF
size: NA; V: TRBV5-1; D: TRBD2; J: TRBJ2-7; DNA: TGCGCCAGCAGCTCCCCACCCGAGCGGGGTAGCTCCTACGAGCAGTACTTC; CDR3: CASSSPPERGSSYEQYF
size: NA; V: TRBV6-1; D: NA; J: TRBJ2-6; DNA: TGTGCCAGCAGTGAATTCGGGTCCCGCACTGGGGCCAACGTCCTGACTTTC; CDR3: CASSEFGSRTGANVLTF
size: many; V: TRBV5-1; D: TRBD1; J: TRBJ1-2; DNA: TGCGCCAGCAGCACCGGGACAGACTATGGCTACACCTTC; CDR3: CASSTGTDYGYTF
size: NA; V: TRBV28; D: NA; J: TRBJ2-5; DNA: TGTGCCAGCAGTTTATCCCCGGCGAGTGGCCAGACCCAGTACTTC; CDR3: CASSLSPASGQTQYF